The 17 T cell receptor beta chains below were found in one sample sequenced in a study of shared clonotypes between healthy human individuals. TCRdb keeps only in-frame clones here, not all; method: immunoSEQ multiplex PCR. The sample shows hundreds of thousands of clones, approximately 97% of them seen only once. The sequenced material came from memory CD8+ T cells sorted from blood. Subset described: CD45RO+ cells pooled with CCR7-negative TemRA cells. These receptors were obtained from a young man in good health.

DNA of the CDR3: TGTGCCAGCAGTGAATATGTTTGGAATGAGCAGTTCTTC. Its protein product is CASSEYVWNEQFF. The chain joins TRBV25-1 to TRBJ2-1; no definite D call. CDR1 MGHDK and CDR2 SYGVNS come from the germline V gene. The V end lost 0 bases, the J end lost 7 bases, and 7 bases lay between the germline ends. The CDR3 is 13 residues long.

This chain links TRBV7-8 with TRBJ2-7, with 16 bases fitting TRBD2. V shed 4 bases and J 7 bases; nucleotides not matched to a gene: 1. This CDR3 is 14 amino acids long. The germline CDR1 and CDR2 sequences are SGHVS and FQNEAQ. CDR3 DNA sequence: TGTGCCAGCAGCTCGGGACTAGCGGGAGGGGAGCAGTACTTC. It translates to CASSSGLAGGEQYF.

Regarding this clone: At one end the junction does not follow the germline gene, possibly because of a read error. This sequence joins TRBV29-1 and TRBJ2-7, with TRBD1 matching over 8 bases. Germline loops: CDR1 SQVTM, CDR2 ANQGSEA. The CDR3 spans 13 residues. The CDR3 sequence is CSATVDREYAQYF. Here the CDR3 DNA reads TGCAGCGCTACGGTGGACAGGGAATACGCGCAGTACTTC.

The chain carries TRBV7-8 and TRBJ2-1; D uncertain. Trimming left V 2 bases short and J 10 bases short, with 12 bases between. Germline-derived CDR1 and CDR2 are SGHVS and FQNEAQ. The CDR3 contains 13 residues. The DNA of the CDR3 is TGTGCCAGCAGCTTAAGCGTGGCCGGAGAGCAGTTCTTC. It yields the protein CASSLSVAGEQFF. The full variable domain, its missing parts supplied by reference TRBV7-8 and TRBJ2-1, is GAGVSQSPRYKVAKRGQDVALRCDPISGHVSLFWYQQALGQGPEFLTYFQNEAQLDKSGLPSDRFFAERPEGSVSTLKIQRTQQEDSAVYLCASSLSVAGEQFFGPGTRLTVL.

V and J are TRBV12-5 and TRBJ2-5, with 7 bases identical to TRBD2. CDR1 and CDR2 (germline): LGHNT, FRNRAP. This CDR3 has 13 residues. The V and J ends lost 4 bases and 4 bases, in that order; junction bases with no gene match: 3. The CDR3 region is CASGSGLGETQYF. The CDR3 DNA follows: TGTGCTAGTGGTTCTGGACTAGGAGAGACCCAGTACTTC.

Points on this clone: This specimen includes other DNA sequences encoding the same CDR3. This chain uses TRBV27 with TRBJ2-1; D may correspond to TRBD1 or TRBD2 (5 bases each). V was shortened by 2 bases and J by 6 bases, with 5 bases between the two germline ends. Germline V gene sequence: CDR1 MNHEY, CDR2 SMNVEV (reference sequence). The CDR3 sequence is 12 residues long. DNA of the CDR3: TGTGCCAGCAGTTTAGGGGGCAATGAGCAGTTCTTC. This sequence encodes CASSLGGNEQFF.

This clone was picked up one time. This chain joins TRBV6-1 and TRBJ1-1, with a tentative D call TRBD1 (5 bases). The V gene lost 4 bases and the J gene lost 7 bases, with 16 bases spanning the gap. The V gene's germline CDR1 is MNHNS and CDR2 SASEGT. There are 14 residues in the CDR3. CDR3 residues: CASSGVQEKDEAFF. Written as DNA, the CDR3 is TGTGCCAGCAGTGGGGTACAGGAGAAGGATGAAGCTTTCTTT.

This chain links TRBV6-5 with TRBJ1-1; 9 bases line up with TRBD1. V lost 6 bases, J lost 4 bases, and 9 bases stayed unmatched. Germline loops: CDR1 MNHEY, CDR2 SVGAGI. The CDR3 contains 15 residues. The CDR3 loop reads CASSYRTGGITEAFF. CDR3 coding DNA: TGTGCCAGCAGCTACCGTACAGGGGGCATCACTGAAGCTTTCTTT.

This chain uses TRBV6-5 with TRBJ2-7, with D perhaps matching TRBD2 (5 bases). The length of the CDR3 is 15 residues. Trimming pared 0 bases from V and 2 bases from J, leaving 11 bases between. Germline lookup yields CDR1 MNHEY and CDR2 SVGAGI. CDR3 nucleotides: TGTGCCAGCAGTTACTCGTACGGGAAGACCTACGAGCAGTACTTC. Its protein product is CASSYSYGKTYEQYF.

A note on this clone: The sample holds other DNA sequences that translate to the same CDR3. The genes are TRBV30 and TRBJ1-5; D is ambiguous. The CDR3 is made up of 13 amino acids. Trimming took 0 bases from V and 4 from J, leaving 7 bases between them. CDR1 is GTSNPN and CDR2 is SVGIG in the germline V gene (reference sequence). In DNA form, the CDR3 reads TGTGCCTGGAGTGTACGGGGAAATCAGCCCCAGCATTTT. This codes for CAWSVRGNQPQHF.

With respect to this clone: The sample contains more than one DNA sequence encoding this CDR3. This chain uses TRBV28 with TRBJ1-4; D may be TRBD1 (5 bases). The CDR3 is made up of 12 amino acids. Germline lookup yields CDR1 MDHEN and CDR2 SYDVKM. Trimming cost V 4 bases and J 7 bases, with 7 bases left between them. The CDR3 sequence: CASSSGGEKLFF. Written as DNA, the CDR3 is TGTGCCAGCAGTTCTGGGGGTGAAAAACTGTTTTTT.

The rearrangement joins TRBV28 to TRBJ1-5; D is perhaps TRBD1 (6 bases). Germline V gene lookup returns CDR1 MDHEN and CDR2 SYDVKM. Between the trimmed V and J ends, which lost 3 bases and 7 bases, there was a span of 16 bases. The CDR3 covers 15 residues. DNA of the CDR3: TGTGCCAGCAGTTTGTTGCGGGGGCGGGGCCAGCCCCAGCATTTT. Translation gives CASSLLRGRGQPQHF.

The CDR3 spells CASSLGQATNEKLFF. DNA for the CDR3: TGTGCCAGCAGTTTAGGACAGGCAACTAATGAAAAACTGTTTTTT. The V call is TRBV27, the J call TRBJ1-4; 7 bases match TRBD1. Germline CDR1 MNHEY, CDR2 SMNVEV (reference sequence). Unmatched junction bases numbered 0, after V lost 2 bases and J lost 0 bases. This CDR3 is built from 15 residues.

The CDR3 region is CASSLVGGGSEAFF. CDR3 sequence (DNA): TGTGCCAGCAGTTTAGTCGGGGGAGGGTCTGAAGCTTTCTTT. The chain couples TRBV28 to TRBJ1-1, with TRBD1 as a possible D gene (5 bases). The germline V gene has CDR1 MDHEN and CDR2 SYDVKM. The ends were cut back, 2 bases at V and 6 bases at J, with 13 bases in the middle. The CDR3 runs to 14 residues.

Of note for this clone: The same CDR3 can be traced to other DNA sequences in this sample. V is TRBV4-2 and J is TRBJ2-2; 10 bases fit TRBD2. The CDR3 is made up of 16 amino acids. The V and J ends lost 2 bases and 5 bases, in that order; junction bases with no gene match: 5. Germline values: CDR1 LGHNA, CDR2 YNFKEQ. The CDR3 nucleotides read TGTGCCAGCAGCCAACGACTAGCGGGTTTGACCGGGGAGCTGTTTTTT. Amino acids: CASSQRLAGLTGELFF.

The sample holds a few counts of this clone. The J gene is TRBJ1-1, the V gene TRBV20-1, with D unclear. CDR3 length: 10 amino acids. Germline V gene sequence: CDR1 DFQATT, CDR2 SNEGSKA (reference sequence). The chain's CDR3 is CSAEDTEAFF. As DNA, the CDR3 is TGCAGCGCAGAGGACACTGAAGCTTTCTTT.

This clone appeared a single time. This rearrangement joins TRBV27 to TRBJ2-7, with a weak D call TRBD2 (7 bases). The ends were cut back, 6 bases at V and 2 bases at J, with 20 bases in the middle. The CDR3 is made up of 16 amino acids. The germline V gene encodes CDR1 MNHEY and CDR2 SMNVEV (reference sequence). The chain's CDR3 is CASSIIGGSGTYEQYF. For the CDR3, the DNA is TGTGCCAGCAGCATTATAGGGGGGAGCGGGACCTACGAGCAGTACTTC.